This T cell receptor (beta chain) was sequenced for a study of T cell responses to AZD1222 COVID-19 vaccine (dated by TCRdb to the early 2020s). Study-level background: A total of just over 230 trial participants underwent TCR sequencing, of whom roughly 210 received two doses of AZD1222 and 26 received two doses of the MenACWY control vaccine. Enrollment into the trials was organized by age into subgroups of 18-55, 56-69 and 70-plus years, and those subgroups contained roughly 150, 30 and 60 TCR-sequenced participants, respectively. Beyond this particular receptor, the publication reports: Because no day 14 peak-response samples were available, repertoires were characterized only after the peak T cell response. In the small 56-69-year group, the increase in depth fell short of significance, most likely because of low power. Nearly half of unique spike-specific TCRs reportedly recognized epitopes outside regions mutated in the B.1.351 and B.1.1.7 variants. Only five or six AZD1222 recipients were SARS-CoV-2 seropositive at baseline, limiting conclusions about previously exposed vaccinees. Vaccine-associated CD4 TCRs spanned the whole spike protein, with dominant responses in regions 160-218 and 743-854. After two AZD1222 doses, spike-specific TCR breadth and depth were significantly higher than at day 0 and than in MenACWY recipients. Participants were mostly white British, with more females than males. The authors suggested clonal diversity may have been underestimated.

Per the publication, the time point label means: about 28 days (+/-7) after the second vaccine dose. AZD1222 recipients whose second dose came at about 4 weeks and those whose second dose came at about 12 weeks were combined into one group, since spike-specific TCR depth and breadth did not differ between the two schedules. Samples from vaccinated people were obtained from the UK trials COV001 and COV002, which included a single-blind randomized controlled phase 2/3 trial of AZD1222 (ChAdOx1 nCoV-19) in healthy adults. For TCRbeta chain sequencing, PBMC samples from trial participants were taken at day 0 and at day 28 after the second dose. Comments on this clone: The clone's antigen remains unknown. Per-base qualities were not stored, and no clone one base away is much larger.

Via the germline V gene, CDR1 is MNHEY and CDR2 SVGEGT. The V end loses 6 bases and the J end loses 8 bases, and a stretch of 16 bases separates them. The CDR3, from cysteine to phenylalanine, totals 13 residues. Solely the CDR3 DNA is kept, with 39 bases framed from the first base. The CDR3 regions of human TCRbeta chains were analyzed by immunosequencing. Regarding the original processing steps: Repertoire TCRs were checked for matches against a reference library of SARS-CoV-2-specific TCRs that had been generated using the MIRA antigen-specificity platform. Breadth meant the fraction of unique TCRs that were SARS-CoV-2-associated, whereas depth meant the fraction of total T cells that were SARS-CoV-2-associated. Each spike-specific TCR was assigned to its reactive spike region and to a CD4 or CD8 class using the MIRA data. Log10-transformed breadth and depth values were compared by one-way ANOVA with Sidak's multiple comparisons tests. TCRdb limited this immuneACCESS table to in-frame rearrangements with V and J called. A share of clones is missing; checked studies link under half to unresolved V genes, and the rest is unexplained. V and J calls and clone size are copied from that table; D and trimming were computed from the DNA. Counted in this sample were roughly 120,000 clones; around 87% of them appeared once. Clones ranked in the top ten supply 4.4% of the sample.

The receptor chain draws on TRBV6-2 or TRBV6-3 and TRBJ1-2, with the identity of the D gene unclear. The starting material was peripheral blood, obtained 28 days after the second AZD1222 dose. This receptor was obtained from an adult who received the AZD1222 COVID-19 vaccine. CDR3 protein: CASSQLEGSGYTF. The DNA is as follows: TGTGCCAGCAGCCAACTCGAAGGGAGCGGCTACACCTTC.